The 26 T cell receptor beta chains below all came from one sample that was sequenced in a study of blood T cell repertoires in COVID-19. Using immunoSEQ multiplex PCR, the repertoire was profiled, and TCRdb retains in-frame clones only, with some absent. The sample has around 370,000 clones, 88% seen once. The sequencing sample was made of peripheral blood. The origin of the receptors is a woman aged 70-85 years with COVID-19, enrolled during active disease.

The chain uses TRBV18 and TRBJ1-4, with D possibly matching TRBD1 (6 bases). From germline, CDR1 is KGHSH and CDR2 LQKENI. This CDR3 has 18 residues. Trimming removed 3 bases from V and 5 bases from J, with 22 bases in between. The CDR3 DNA is TGTGCCAGCTCACCTGGGGGAAAACACAGGGCCGGCAATGAAAAACTGTTTTTT. Translation gives CASSPGGKHRAGNEKLFF.

As DNA, the CDR3 is TGTGCCAGTAGTATTGGACTAGCCGCAGGCTACGAGCAGTACTTC. It encodes CASSIGLAAGYEQYF. The chain is built from TRBV19 and TRBJ2-7; TRBD2 agrees at 8 bases. The CDR3 is made up of 15 amino acids. Germline values: CDR1 LNHDA, CDR2 SQIVND (reference sequence). V lost 3 bases and J lost 3; bases outside the gene matches: 7.

This chain uses TRBV6-2 or TRBV6-3 with TRBJ2-1; TRBD2 matches 7 bases. With 0 bases clipped from V and 7 bases from J, the junction kept 18 bases outside the gene matches. CDR1 and CDR2 from the germline V gene are MNHEY and SVGEGT. The CDR3 spans 19 residues. CDR3 in amino acids: CASSYSRFMGGDHWNEQFF. The CDR3 nucleotides are TGTGCCAGCAGTTACTCGAGGTTTATGGGGGGGGATCATTGGAATGAGCAGTTCTTC.

The V call is TRBV10-1, the J call TRBJ1-1, with 7 bases that match TRBD1. This CDR3 contains 13 residues. Germline CDR1 and CDR2: WNHNN and SYGVQD (reference sequence). With V trimmed by 2 bases and J by 5 bases, 2 bases remained unmatched. CDR3 amino acids: CASSEVQGTEAFF. The CDR3 bases are TGCGCCAGCAGTGAGGTACAGGGGACTGAAGCTTTCTTT.

The chain couples TRBV2 to TRBJ2-3; 8 bases align to TRBD2. The CDR3 covers 15 residues. V dropped 4 bases and J dropped 5; count of bases not matched to a gene: 8. Per germline, CDR1 SNHLY and CDR2 FYNNEI. The CDR3 DNA follows: TGTGCCAGCAGTGTTGGCGGGGGGCCAGGAGATACGCAGTATTTT. Its protein is CASSVGGGPGDTQYF.

V and J are TRBV5-1 and TRBJ2-1, with D uncertain. The CDR3 is 13 residues long. The V gene lost 0 bases and the J gene lost 4 bases, with 5 bases spanning the gap. Germline values: CDR1 SGHRS, CDR2 YFSETQ. The CDR3 here is CASSLASYNEQFF. The CDR3 bases are TGCGCCAGCAGCTTGGCTAGTTACAATGAGCAGTTCTTC.

The chain links TRBV28 to TRBJ2-7; D gene uncertain. V lost 6 bases and J 7 bases, leaving 10 bases between the germline ends. CDR3 length equals 11 residues. Germline lookup yields CDR1 MDHEN and CDR2 SYDVKM. CDR3 DNA: TGTGCCAGCAGCCACTCTTGGGAGCAGTACTTC. The encoded protein is CASSHSWEQYF.

The chain is built from TRBV5-1 and TRBJ1-1; 8 bases map to TRBD1. This CDR3 region has 14 residues. The germline CDR1 and CDR2 sequences are SGHRS and YFSETQ. The junction had 1 base not matched to a gene; V was cut back by 2 bases and J by 1 base. The CDR3 protein is CASSFDRGNTEAFF. CDR3 DNA sequence: TGCGCCAGCAGCTTCGACAGGGGGAACACTGAAGCTTTCTTT.

The rearrangement links TRBV4-1 to TRBJ1-3, with TRBD1 matching 8 bases. This CDR3 region has 20 residues. Per germline, CDR1 MGHRA and CDR2 YSYEKL. V trimming: 2 bases; J trimming: 2 bases; junction bases outside the gene matches: 17. The CDR3 loop is CASSQRDQPSTGGTGNTIYF. In DNA, the CDR3 is TGCGCCAGCAGCCAACGGGACCAGCCGTCTACAGGGGGAACTGGAAACACCATATATTTT.

The chain links TRBV6-5 to TRBJ1-3, with D tentatively TRBD1 (6 bases). Trimming removed 6 bases from V and 4 bases from J, with 10 bases in between. CDR1 and CDR2 from the germline V gene are MNHEY and SVGAGI. The CDR3 runs 13 residues. The CDR3 region is CASRTTGGNTIYF. DNA of the CDR3: TGTGCCAGCAGGACGACAGGAGGAAACACCATATATTTT.

The J gene is TRBJ2-2, the V gene TRBV7-2; D unresolved. The CDR3 runs 14 residues. Between the trimmed V and J ends, which lost 0 bases and 0 bases, there was a span of 2 bases. Germline CDR1 is SGHTA and CDR2 is FQGNSA. The CDR3: CASSLATNTGELFF. CDR3 in DNA: TGTGCCAGCAGCTTAGCCACGAACACCGGGGAGCTGTTTTTT.

This rearrangement joins TRBV5-4 to TRBJ2-6; possible D gene TRBD2, 7 bases. Trimming cost V 2 bases and J 0 bases, with 15 bases left between them. CDR3 size: 18 residues. Germline CDR1 is SGHNT and CDR2 is YYREEE (reference sequence). CDR3 sequence: CASSFQSRGPSGANVLTF. CDR3 nucleotides: TGTGCCAGCAGCTTCCAGTCGCGGGGGCCCTCTGGGGCCAACGTCCTGACTTTC.

The V call is TRBV3-1 (or the pseudogene TRBV3-2), the J call TRBJ2-1, with D tentatively TRBD2 (6 bases). Germline assignment: CDR1 LGHDT and CDR2 YNNKEL (reference sequence). The CDR3 has 15 residues. Deletions cut 5 bases from V and 3 bases from J, with 14 bases between. CDR3: CASSEGLLFYNEQFF. CDR3 coding DNA: TGTGCCAGCAGCGAGGGACTTCTTTTCTACAATGAGCAGTTCTTC.

The chain employs TRBV7-9 and TRBJ2-5; D unclear. The V end lost 4 bases, the J end lost 0 bases, and 9 bases lay between the germline ends. CDR3 length: 14 amino acids. Germline-derived CDR1 and CDR2 are SEHNR and FQNEAQ (reference sequence). CDR3 nucleotides: TGTGCCAGCAGCTCAGCTCTGTACCAAGAGACCCAGTACTTC. Amino acids: CASSSALYQETQYF.

The chain carries TRBV7-2 and TRBJ2-2, with 7 positions matching TRBD2. Trimming at V came to 1 base and at J to 1 base, leaving 3 bases not matched to a gene. Germline lookup yields CDR1 SGHTA and CDR2 FQGNSA. This CDR3 comprises 16 residues. Here the CDR3 reads CASSLDGGGNTGELFF. The CDR3 DNA is TGTGCCAGCAGCTTAGATGGCGGGGGGAACACCGGGGAGCTGTTTTTT.

V gene TRBV28 combines with J gene TRBJ1-5, with 8 bases that match TRBD1. The CDR3 is 17 amino acids. CDR1 MDHEN and CDR2 SYDVKM come from the germline V gene. V lost 6 bases to trimming and J lost 2 bases; unmatched junction nucleotides: 12. CDR3 in DNA: TGTGCCAGCAGCCCCGTGACAGGGGCCGGGGGCAATCAGCCCCAGCATTTT. Residues: CASSPVTGAGGNQPQHF.

Only a few counts were recorded for this clone. The genes are TRBV6-5 and TRBJ1-6, with D possibly TRBD1 on 5 matching bases. Germline lookup yields CDR1 MNHEY and CDR2 SVGAGI. The CDR3 contains 14 residues. Trimming shortened V by 4 bases and J by 14 bases, and 18 bases separated the two germline ends. This CDR3 reads CASSSFLTVQALHF. In DNA, the CDR3 is TGTGCCAGCAGTTCATTCTTGACAGTTCAGGCCCTCCACTTT.

The chain combines TRBV12-5 with TRBJ1-1, with 9 nucleotides matching TRBD1. This CDR3 region has 14 residues. J was trimmed by 9 bases and V by 6 bases; bases with no gene match: 11. Germline V gene sequence: CDR1 LGHNT, CDR2 FRNRAP. The CDR3 DNA reads TGTGCTAGTGGGCTCGGAGGGACAGGGAGTAAAGCTTTCTTT. Its protein product is CASGLGGTGSKAFF.

This chain uses TRBV28 with TRBJ1-4; TRBD1 is a possible D gene (5 bases). Deletions cut 6 bases from V and 2 bases from J, with 7 bases between. The germline V gene encodes CDR1 MDHEN and CDR2 SYDVKM. This CDR3 comprises 13 residues. The CDR3 sequence is CASRGHTNEKLFF. In DNA, the CDR3 is TGTGCCAGCAGGGGGCACACTAATGAAAAACTGTTTTTT.

V gene TRBV5-1 combines with J gene TRBJ1-3; 10 nucleotides match TRBD1. Germline values: CDR1 SGHRS, CDR2 YFSETQ. Trimming took 5 bases from V and 4 from J; bases not matched to a gene: 6. CDR3 length: 15 amino acids. The CDR3 DNA reads as TGCGCCAGCAGGGATCCGGGACAGGGGGGAAACACCATATATTTT. Its protein is CASRDPGQGGNTIYF.

The chain uses TRBV19 and TRBJ1-2; 8 nucleotides line up with TRBD1. This CDR3 has 12 residues. Germline V gene sequence: CDR1 LNHDA, CDR2 SQIVND (reference sequence). The CDR3 sequence is CATGTGYYGYTF. The CDR3 nucleotides are TGTGCTACCGGGACAGGTTACTATGGCTACACCTTC.

The chain is built from TRBV19 and TRBJ1-3; 7 positions agree with TRBD1. This CDR3 spans 15 amino acids. CDR1 is LNHDA, CDR2 SQIVND, per germline (reference sequence). The V gene end was trimmed by 4 bases and the J gene end by 0 bases; junction bases not matched to a gene: 3. CDR3 DNA: TGTGCCAGTAGTACCCCAGGGGGCTCTGGAAACACCATATATTTT. Translation gives CASSTPGGSGNTIYF.

The chain has TRBV3-1 (or the pseudogene TRBV3-2) and TRBJ1-2; weak D call: TRBD1 (6 bases). Trimming took off 3 bases at V and 8 bases at J, with 22 bases between the two ends. Per germline, CDR1 LGHDT and CDR2 YNNKEL (reference sequence). The CDR3 has 16 residues. The CDR3 bases are TGTGCCAGCAGCCATGCCTCGACAGGATTTTATGTAGGCTACACCTTC. Translation gives CASSHASTGFYVGYTF.

The rearrangement joins TRBV5-4 to TRBJ1-1, with 8 bases matching TRBD1. The CDR3 has 16 residues. The trim removed 4 bases at V and 0 bases at J, leaving 8 bases unmatched. Germline CDR1 reads SGHNT; CDR2 reads YYREEE (reference sequence). DNA for the CDR3: TGTGCCAGCAGCGAGGACAGGGTAGAGATGAACACTGAAGCTTTCTTT. It encodes CASSEDRVEMNTEAFF.

The gene calls are TRBV6-5 and TRBJ1-2, with 9 bases lining up with TRBD1. V shed 0 bases, J shed 8 bases, and the junction held 7 bases outside the gene matches. The CDR3 has 15 amino acids. The germline V gene has CDR1 MNHEY and CDR2 SVGAGI. CDR3 DNA sequence: TGTGCCAGCAGTTACTCGACAGGGGGTGGGAAGGGCTACACCTTC. This encodes CASSYSTGGGKGYTF.

This sequence joins TRBV6-4 and TRBJ2-7, with TRBD1 matching over 8 bases. Germline V gene sequence: CDR1 MRHNA, CDR2 SNTAGT. Germline trimming cut 5 bases from V and 3 bases from J; bases unmatched to any gene: 6. The CDR3 sequence is 14 residues long. The CDR3 region has the DNA TGTGCCAGCAGTCCGAGGACAGGGAGCTACGAGCAGTACTTC. It specifies CASSPRTGSYEQYF.